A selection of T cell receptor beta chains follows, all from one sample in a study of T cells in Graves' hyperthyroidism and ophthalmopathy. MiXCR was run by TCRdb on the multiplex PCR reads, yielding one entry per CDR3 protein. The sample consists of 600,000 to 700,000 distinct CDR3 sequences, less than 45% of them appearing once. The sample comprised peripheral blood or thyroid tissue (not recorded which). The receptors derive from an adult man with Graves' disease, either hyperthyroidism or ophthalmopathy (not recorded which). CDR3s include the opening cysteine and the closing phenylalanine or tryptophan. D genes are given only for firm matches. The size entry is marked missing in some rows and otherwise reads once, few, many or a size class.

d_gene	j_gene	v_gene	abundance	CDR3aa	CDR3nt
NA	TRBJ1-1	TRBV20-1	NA	CSARTGTVVAEAFF	TGCAGTGCCCGAACGGGAACGGTCGTGGCTGAAGCTTTCTTT
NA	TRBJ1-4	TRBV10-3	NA	CATRGSSEKLFF	TGTGCCACCAGGGGATCAAGTGAAAAACTGTTTTTT
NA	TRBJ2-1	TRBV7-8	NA	CASSFQRNEQFF	TGTGCCAGCAGCTTCCAACGCAATGAGCAGTTCTTC
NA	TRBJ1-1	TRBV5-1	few	CASSPQLRTEAFF	TGCGCCAGCAGCCCACAACTGCGGACTGAAGCTTTCTTT
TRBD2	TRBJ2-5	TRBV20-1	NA	CSATGLAGGNQETQYF	TGCAGTGCGACGGGACTAGCGGGGGGAAACCAAGAGACCCAGTACTTC
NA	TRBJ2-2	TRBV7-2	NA	CASSQVAGLRTGELFF	TGTGCCAGCAGCCAAGTGGCCGGACTCCGCACCGGGGAGCTGTTTTTT
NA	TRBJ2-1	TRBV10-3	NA	CAISEAGIEQFF	TGTGCCATCAGTGAGGCCGGGATTGAGCAGTTCTTC
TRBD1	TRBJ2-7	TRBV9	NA	CASSVASGQAPYEQYF	TGTGCCAGCAGCGTAGCCTCGGGACAGGCCCCCTACGAGCAGTACTTC
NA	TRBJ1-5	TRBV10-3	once	CAISVTGTSSNQPQHF	TGTGCCATCAGTGTCACAGGGACATCGAGCAATCAGCCCCAGCATTTT
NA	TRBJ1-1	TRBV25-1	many	CASVGIPNTEAFF	TGTGCCAGCGTTGGGATACCGAACACTGAAGCTTTCTTT
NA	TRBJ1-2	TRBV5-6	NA	CASSLAFRAYGYTF	TGTGCCAGCAGCTTAGCTTTCAGGGCCTATGGCTACACCTTC
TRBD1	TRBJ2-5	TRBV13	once	CASRRDRGAWRETQYF	TGTGCCAGCAGGCGAGACAGGGGGGCATGGCGAGAGACCCAGTACTTC
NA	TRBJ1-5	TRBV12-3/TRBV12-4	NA	CASRKSVGQPQHF	TGTGCCAGCAGGAAGTCAGTAGGACAGCCCCAGCATTTT
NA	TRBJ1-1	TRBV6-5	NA	CASSEGTITEAFF	TGTGCCAGCAGTGAGGGGACTATCACTGAAGCTTTCTTT
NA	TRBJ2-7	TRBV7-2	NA	CASSQRADAPYEQYF	TGTGCCAGCAGCCAACGGGCGGATGCTCCCTACGAGCAGTACTTC
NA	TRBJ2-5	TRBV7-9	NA	CASSSPGPETQYF	TGTGCCAGCAGCTCGCCCGGCCCAGAGACCCAGTACTTC
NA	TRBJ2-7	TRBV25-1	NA	CASSEWAPQGHEQYF	TGTGCCAGCAGTGAATGGGCGCCCCAGGGTCACGAGCAGTACTTC
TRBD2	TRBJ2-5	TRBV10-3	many	CAISAGGSGARETQYF	TGTGCCATCAGTGCGGGTGGTAGCGGGGCGCGAGAGACCCAGTACTTC
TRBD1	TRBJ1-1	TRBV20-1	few	CSASQGARYTEAFF	TGCAGTGCTAGTCAGGGGGCGCGGTACACTGAAGCTTTCTTT
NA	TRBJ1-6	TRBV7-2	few	CASSQDVGGYNSPLHF	TGTGCCAGCAGCCAAGATGTAGGGGGATATAATTCACCCCTCCACTTT
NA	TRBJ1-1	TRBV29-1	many	CSVVWGAGRTEAFF	TGCAGCGTTGTTTGGGGCGCCGGGCGCACTGAAGCTTTCTTT
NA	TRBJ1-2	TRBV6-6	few	CASGALGTAGYTF	TGTGCCAGCGGCGCTCTTGGGACGGCGGGCTACACCTTC
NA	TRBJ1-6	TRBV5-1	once	CASSLEDSQGNSPLHF	TGCGCCAGCAGCTTGGAGGATTCGCAGGGGAATTCACCCCTCCACTTT
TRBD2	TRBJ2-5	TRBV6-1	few	CASKASGRETQYF	TGTGCCAGCAAGGCTAGCGGGAGGGAGACCCAGTACTTC
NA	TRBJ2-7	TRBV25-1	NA	CASSHPVTYEQYF	TGTGCCAGCAGCCACCCCGTTACCTACGAGCAGTACTTC
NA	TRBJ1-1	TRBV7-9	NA	CASSHSTRDYPFF	TGTGCCAGCAGCCATTCGACCAGGGACTATCCTTTCTTT
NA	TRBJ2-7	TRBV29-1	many	CSVDTGLYEQYF	TGCAGCGTTGATACGGGGCTCTACGAGCAGTACTTC
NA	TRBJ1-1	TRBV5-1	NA	CASSKAGTTTEAFF	TGCGCCAGCAGTAAGGCGGGGACAACCACTGAAGCTTTCTTT
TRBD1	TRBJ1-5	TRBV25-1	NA	CATTDRISNQPQHF	TGTGCCACCACGGACAGGATTAGCAATCAGCCCCAGCATTTT
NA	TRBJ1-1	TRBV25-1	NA	CASSQPGPVDTEAFF	TGTGCCAGCAGCCAGCCGGGCCCGGTAGACACTGAAGCTTTCTTT
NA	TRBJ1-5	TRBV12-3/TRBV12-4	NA	CASSLGQAGPQHF	TGTGCCAGCAGTTTAGGTCAGGCAGGGCCCCAGCATTTT
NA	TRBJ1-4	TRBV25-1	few	CASSESGSNEKLFF	TGTGCCAGCAGTGAATCAGGGAGCAATGAAAAACTGTTTTTT
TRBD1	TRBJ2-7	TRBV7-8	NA	CASTRGQGASYEQYF	TGTGCCAGCACACGGGGACAGGGGGCGTCCTACGAGCAGTACTTC
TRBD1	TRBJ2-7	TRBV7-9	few	CASSRGTGTYEQYF	TGTGCCAGCAGCCGTGGGACAGGGACCTACGAGCAGTACTTC
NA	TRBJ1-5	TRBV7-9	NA	CASSQDWGGDQPQHF	TGTGCCAGCAGCCAAGATTGGGGAGGGGATCAGCCCCAGCATTTT
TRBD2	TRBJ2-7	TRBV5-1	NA	CASNVTSGAYEQYF	TGCGCCAGCAACGTGACTAGCGGAGCCTACGAGCAGTACTTC
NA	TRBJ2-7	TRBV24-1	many	CATSDSRGTTYEQYF	TGTGCCACCAGTGATTCCAGGGGCACGACCTACGAGCAGTACTTC
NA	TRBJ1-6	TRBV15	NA	CATSRDRSSNQPLHF	TGTGCCACCAGCAGAGACAGGAGTAGCAATCAGCCCCTCCACTTT
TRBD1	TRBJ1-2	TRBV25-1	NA	CASSYPGQRPFAF	TGTGCCAGCAGTTATCCGGGACAGAGGCCCTTCGCCTTC
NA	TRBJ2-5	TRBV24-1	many	CATSDSPPQDQETQYF	TGTGCCACCAGTGATTCCCCCCCACAGGACCAAGAGACCCAGTACTTC
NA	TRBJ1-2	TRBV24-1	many	CATSDPDRPNYGYTF	TGTGCCACCAGTGACCCTGACAGACCCAACTATGGCTACACCTTC
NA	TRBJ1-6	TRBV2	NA	CASKRRESYNSPLHF	TGTGCCAGCAAGCGCAGGGAAAGTTATAATTCACCCCTCCACTTT
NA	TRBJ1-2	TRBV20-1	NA	CSARDLVQGGYTF	TGCAGTGCTAGAGATCTAGTACAGGGTGGCTACACCTTC
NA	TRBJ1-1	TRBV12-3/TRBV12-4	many	CASSYASKNTEAFF	TGTGCCAGCAGTTACGCCAGCAAGAACACTGAAGCTTTCTTT
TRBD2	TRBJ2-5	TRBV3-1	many	CASSHSGGQKTQYF	TGTGCCAGCAGCCATAGCGGGGGGCAGAAGACCCAGTACTTC
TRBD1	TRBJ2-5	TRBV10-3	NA	CAISEALTGLETQYF	TGTGCCATCAGTGAAGCGCTGACAGGGTTGGAGACCCAGTACTTC
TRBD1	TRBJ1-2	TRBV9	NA	CASSEGTGVDGYTF	TGTGCCAGCAGCGAAGGGACAGGGGTGGACGGCTACACCTTC
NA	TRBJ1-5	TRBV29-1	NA	CSALGRHF	TGCAGCGCGCTAGGGAGGCATTTT
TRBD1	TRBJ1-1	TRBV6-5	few	CASRQWTGNTEAFF	TGTGCCAGCAGACAGTGGACAGGGAACACTGAAGCTTTCTTT
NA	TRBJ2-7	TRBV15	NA	CATRNREQYF	TGTGCCACCCGGAATCGCGAGCAGTACTTC
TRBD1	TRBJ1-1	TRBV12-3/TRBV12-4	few	CASRDRGDTEAFF	TGTGCCAGTAGGGACAGGGGGGACACTGAAGCTTTCTTT
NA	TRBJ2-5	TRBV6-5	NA	CASRYLQGYLETQYF	TGTGCCAGCAGATACCTACAGGGTTACCTGGAGACCCAGTACTTC
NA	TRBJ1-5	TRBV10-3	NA	CAIAVGNQPQHF	TGTGCCATCGCAGTGGGCAATCAGCCCCAGCATTTT
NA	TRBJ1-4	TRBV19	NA	CASSVTDRGYEKLFF	TGTGCCAGTAGTGTGACCGACCGGGGTTATGAAAAACTGTTTTTT
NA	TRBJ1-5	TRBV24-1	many	CATSSGAGWDQPQHF	TGTGCCACCAGTTCCGGAGCAGGGTGGGATCAGCCCCAGCATTTT
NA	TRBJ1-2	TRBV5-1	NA	CASSLLQGRDGYTF	TGCGCCAGCAGCTTGCTCCAGGGCAGGGACGGCTACACCTTC
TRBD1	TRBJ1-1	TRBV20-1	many	CSGTGRAEAFF	TGCAGCGGGACAGGGAGGGCTGAAGCTTTCTTT